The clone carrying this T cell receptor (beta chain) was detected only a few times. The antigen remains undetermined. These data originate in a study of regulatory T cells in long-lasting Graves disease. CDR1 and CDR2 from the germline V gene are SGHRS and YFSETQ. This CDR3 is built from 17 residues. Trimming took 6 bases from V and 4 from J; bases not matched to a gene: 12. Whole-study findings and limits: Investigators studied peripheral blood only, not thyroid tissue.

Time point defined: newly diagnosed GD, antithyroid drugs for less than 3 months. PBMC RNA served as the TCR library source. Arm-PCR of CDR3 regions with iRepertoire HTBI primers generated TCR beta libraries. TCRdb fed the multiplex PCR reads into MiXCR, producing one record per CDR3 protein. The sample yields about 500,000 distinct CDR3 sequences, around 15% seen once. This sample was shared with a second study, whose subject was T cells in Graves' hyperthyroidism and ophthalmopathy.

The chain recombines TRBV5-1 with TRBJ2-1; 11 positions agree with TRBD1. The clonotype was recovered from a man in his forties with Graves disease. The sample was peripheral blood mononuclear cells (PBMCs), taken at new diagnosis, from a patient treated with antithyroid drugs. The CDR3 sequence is CASTRTGGEDVYNEQFF. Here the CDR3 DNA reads TGCGCCAGCACTCGGACAGGGGGCGAAGACGTATACAATGAGCAGTTCTTC.